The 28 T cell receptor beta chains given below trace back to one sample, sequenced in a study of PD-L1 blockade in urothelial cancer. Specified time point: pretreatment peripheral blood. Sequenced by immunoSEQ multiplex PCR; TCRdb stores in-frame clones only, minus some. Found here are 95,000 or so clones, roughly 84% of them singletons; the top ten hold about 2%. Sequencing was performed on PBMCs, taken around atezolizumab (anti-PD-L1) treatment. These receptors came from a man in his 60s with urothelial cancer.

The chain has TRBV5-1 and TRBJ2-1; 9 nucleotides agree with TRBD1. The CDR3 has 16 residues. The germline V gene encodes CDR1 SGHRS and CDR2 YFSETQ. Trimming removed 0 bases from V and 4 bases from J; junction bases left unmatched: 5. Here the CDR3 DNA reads TGCGCCAGCAGCTTGGTGGGACAGGGTGGATACAATGAGCAGTTCTTC. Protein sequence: CASSLVGQGGYNEQFF.

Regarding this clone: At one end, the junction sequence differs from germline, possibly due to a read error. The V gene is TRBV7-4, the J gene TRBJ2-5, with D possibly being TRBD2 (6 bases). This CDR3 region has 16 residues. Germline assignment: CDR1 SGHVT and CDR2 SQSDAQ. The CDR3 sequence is CASSPWVAGTRETQHF. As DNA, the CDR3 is TGTGCCAGCAGCCCCTGGGTTGCGGGAACGAGGGAGACCCAGCACTTC. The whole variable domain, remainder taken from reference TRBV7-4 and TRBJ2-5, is GAGVSQSPRYKVAKRGRDVALRCDSISGHVTLYWYRQTLGQGSEVLTYSQSDAQRDKSGRPSGRFSAERPERSVSTLKIQRTEQGDSAVYLCASSPWVAGTRETQHFGPGTRLLVL.

CDR3: CASSFGAVDTQYF. In nucleotides, the CDR3 is TGTGCCAGCAGCTTTGGGGCTGTAGATACGCAGTATTTT. This chain connects TRBV7-3 to TRBJ2-3; TRBD1 is a possible D gene (5 bases). This CDR3 contains 13 residues. V was clipped by 3 bases and J by 5 bases, with 9 bases between them. CDR1 is SGHTA, CDR2 FQGTGA, per germline.

This CDR3 is CASRRDSMGEQYF. CDR3 sequence (DNA): TGCGCCAGCAGGAGGGACAGCATGGGAGAGCAGTACTTC. The chain carries TRBV5-1 and TRBJ2-5, with 7 positions matching TRBD1. The V segment lost 5 bases and the J segment 11 bases; nucleotides outside the gene matches: 12. CDR1 is SGHRS and CDR2 is YFSETQ in the germline V gene. The CDR3 consists of 13 residues.

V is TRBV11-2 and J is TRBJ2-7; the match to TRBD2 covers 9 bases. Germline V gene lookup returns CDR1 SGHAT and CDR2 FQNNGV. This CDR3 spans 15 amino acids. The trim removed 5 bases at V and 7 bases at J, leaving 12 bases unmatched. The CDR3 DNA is TGTGCCAGCAGCACCGGGGGGGCGGGAGGGACGGAGCAGTACTTC. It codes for CASSTGGAGGTEQYF.

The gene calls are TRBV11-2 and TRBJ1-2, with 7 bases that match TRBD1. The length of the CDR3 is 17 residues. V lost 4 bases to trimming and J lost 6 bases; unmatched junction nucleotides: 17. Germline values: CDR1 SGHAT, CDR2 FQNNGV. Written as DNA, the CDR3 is TGTGCCAGCAGCTCGCGGAGTCGACAGGGTGGGTTGAATGGCTACACCTTC. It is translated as CASSSRSRQGGLNGYTF.

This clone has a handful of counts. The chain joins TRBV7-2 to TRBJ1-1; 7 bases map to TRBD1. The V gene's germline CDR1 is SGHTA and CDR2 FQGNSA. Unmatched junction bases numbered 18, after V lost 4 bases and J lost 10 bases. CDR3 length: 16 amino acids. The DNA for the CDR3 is TGTGCCAGCAGCTCCATTGTGGGACAGCCAACGAGGGCAGCTTTCTTT. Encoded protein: CASSSIVGQPTRAAFF. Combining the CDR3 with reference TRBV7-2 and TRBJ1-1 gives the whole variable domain GAGVSQSPSNKVTEKGKDVELRCDPISGHTALYWYRQSLGQGLEFLIYFQGNSAPDKSGLPSDRFSAERTGGSVSTLTIQRTQQEDSAVYLCASSSIVGQPTRAAFFGQGTRLTVV.

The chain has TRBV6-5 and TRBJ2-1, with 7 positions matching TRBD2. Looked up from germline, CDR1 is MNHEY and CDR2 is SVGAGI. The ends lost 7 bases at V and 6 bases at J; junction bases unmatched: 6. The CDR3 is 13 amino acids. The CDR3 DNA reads TGTGCCAGCAAGGGAGGGGCAGGCAATGAGCAGTTCTTC. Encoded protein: CASKGGAGNEQFF.

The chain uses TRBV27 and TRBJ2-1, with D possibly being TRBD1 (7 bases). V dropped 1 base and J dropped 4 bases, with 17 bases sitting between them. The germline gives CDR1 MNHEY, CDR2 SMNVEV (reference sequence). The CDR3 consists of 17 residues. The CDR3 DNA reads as TGTGCCAGCAGTTTATACTGGCAGGGGGGCCTATACAATGAGCAGTTCTTC. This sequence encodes CASSLYWQGGLYNEQFF.

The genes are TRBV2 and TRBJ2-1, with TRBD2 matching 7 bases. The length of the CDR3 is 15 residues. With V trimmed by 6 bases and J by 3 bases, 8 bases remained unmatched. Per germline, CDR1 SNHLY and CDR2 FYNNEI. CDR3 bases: TGTGCCAGCAGGGGAGGGACGGCACGCTACAATGAGCAGTTCTTC. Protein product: CASRGGTARYNEQFF.

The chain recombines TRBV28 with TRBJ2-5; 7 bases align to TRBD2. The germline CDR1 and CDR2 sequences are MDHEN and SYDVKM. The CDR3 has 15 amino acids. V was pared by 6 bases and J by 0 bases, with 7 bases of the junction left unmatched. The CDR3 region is CASSPSGKYQETQYF. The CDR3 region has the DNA TGTGCCAGCAGCCCTAGCGGAAAGTACCAAGAGACCCAGTACTTC.

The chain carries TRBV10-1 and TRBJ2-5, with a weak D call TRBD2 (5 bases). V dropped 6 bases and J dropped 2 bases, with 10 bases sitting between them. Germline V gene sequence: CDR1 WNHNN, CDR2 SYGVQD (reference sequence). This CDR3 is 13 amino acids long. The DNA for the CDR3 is TGCGCCAGCAGCCGTAGCGCACAAGAGACCCAGTACTTC. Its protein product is CASSRSAQETQYF.

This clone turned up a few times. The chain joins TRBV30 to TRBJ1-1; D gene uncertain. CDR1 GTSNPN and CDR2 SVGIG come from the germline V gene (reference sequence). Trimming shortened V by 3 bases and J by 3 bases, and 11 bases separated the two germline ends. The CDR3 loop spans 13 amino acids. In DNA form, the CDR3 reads TGTGCCTGGAGATCCGGGAGGGACACTGAAGCTTTCTTT. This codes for CAWRSGRDTEAFF.

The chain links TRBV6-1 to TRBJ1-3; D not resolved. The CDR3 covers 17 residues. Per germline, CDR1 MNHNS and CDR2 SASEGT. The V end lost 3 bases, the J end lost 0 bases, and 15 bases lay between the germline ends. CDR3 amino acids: CASSDGTVPNSGNTIYF. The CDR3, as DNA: TGTGCCAGCAGTGATGGTACAGTTCCAAACTCTGGAAACACCATATATTTT.

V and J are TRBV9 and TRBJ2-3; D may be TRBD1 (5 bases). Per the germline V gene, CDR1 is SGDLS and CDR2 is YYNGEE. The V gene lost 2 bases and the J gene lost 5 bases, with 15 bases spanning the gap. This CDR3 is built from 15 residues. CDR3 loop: CASSVEGANGDTQYF. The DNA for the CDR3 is TGTGCCAGCAGCGTCGAAGGGGCGAACGGAGATACGCAGTATTTT.

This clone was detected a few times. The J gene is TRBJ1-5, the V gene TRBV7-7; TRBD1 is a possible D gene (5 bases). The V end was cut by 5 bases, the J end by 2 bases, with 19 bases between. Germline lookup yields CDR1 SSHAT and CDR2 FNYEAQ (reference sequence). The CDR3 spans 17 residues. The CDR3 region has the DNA TGTGCCAGCAGCAATACAGGACATCGAGCCCGCAATCAGCCCCAGCATTTT. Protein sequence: CASSNTGHRARNQPQHF.

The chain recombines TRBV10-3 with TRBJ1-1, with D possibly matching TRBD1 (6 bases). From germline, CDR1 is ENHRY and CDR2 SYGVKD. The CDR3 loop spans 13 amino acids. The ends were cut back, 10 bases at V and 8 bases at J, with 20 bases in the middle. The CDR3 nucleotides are TGTGCCACCATGGGGGCCCCAACAGGGGAAGCTTTCTTT. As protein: CATMGAPTGEAFF.

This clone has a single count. CDR3 amino acids: CASSLGGLPSKTQYF. The DNA for the CDR3 is TGTGCCAGCAGCTTAGGGGGACTCCCGAGTAAGACCCAGTACTTC. V and J are TRBV7-8 and TRBJ2-5; D possibly corresponds to TRBD2 (6 bases). This CDR3 has 15 amino acids. Germline-derived CDR1 and CDR2 are SGHVS and FQNEAQ. V gave up 1 base and J gave up 6 bases, with 15 bases separating them.

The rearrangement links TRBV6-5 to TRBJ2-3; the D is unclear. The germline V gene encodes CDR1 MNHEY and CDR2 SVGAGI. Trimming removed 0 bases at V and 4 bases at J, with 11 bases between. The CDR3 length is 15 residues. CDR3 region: CASSYSLPQADTQYF. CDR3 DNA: TGTGCCAGCAGTTACTCGCTGCCTCAGGCAGATACGCAGTATTTT.

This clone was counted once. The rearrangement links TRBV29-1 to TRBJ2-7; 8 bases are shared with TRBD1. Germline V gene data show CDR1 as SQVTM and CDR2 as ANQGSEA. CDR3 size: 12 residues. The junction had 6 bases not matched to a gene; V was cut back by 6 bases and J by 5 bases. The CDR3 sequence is CSVLQGVDEQYF. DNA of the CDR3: TGCAGCGTCCTACAGGGGGTGGACGAGCAGTACTTC.

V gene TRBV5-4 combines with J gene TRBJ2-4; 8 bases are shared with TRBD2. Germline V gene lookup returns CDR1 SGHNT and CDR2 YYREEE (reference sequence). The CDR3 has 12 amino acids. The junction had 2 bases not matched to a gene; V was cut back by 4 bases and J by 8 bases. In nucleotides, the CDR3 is TGTGCCAGCAGCCGGGGGGGGGACATTCAGTACTTC. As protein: CASSRGGDIQYF. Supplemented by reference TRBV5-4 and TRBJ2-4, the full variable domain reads ETGVTQSPTHLIKTRGQQVTLRCSSQSGHNTVSWYQQALGQGPQFIFQYYREEENGRGNFPPRFSGLQFPNYSSELNVNALELDDSALYLCASSRGGDIQYFGAGTRLSVL.

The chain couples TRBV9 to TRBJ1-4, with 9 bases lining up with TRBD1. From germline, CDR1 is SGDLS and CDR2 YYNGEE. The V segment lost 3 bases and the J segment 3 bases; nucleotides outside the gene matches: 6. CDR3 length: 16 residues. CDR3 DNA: TGTGCCAGCAGCGGCGGGACAGGGCTAGCTAATGAAAAACTGTTTTTT. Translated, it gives CASSGGTGLANEKLFF. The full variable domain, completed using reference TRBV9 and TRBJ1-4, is DSGVTQTPKHLITATGQRVTLRCSPRSGDLSVYWYQQSLDQGLQFLIQYYNGEERAKGNILERFSAQQFPDLHSELNLSSLELGDSALYFCASSGGTGLANEKLFFGSGTQLSVL.

CDR3 sequence: CASNGLLSANTGELFF. The CDR3 DNA reads as TGTGCCAGCAACGGACTCCTAAGCGCGAACACCGGGGAGCTGTTTTTT. The chain recombines TRBV9 with TRBJ2-2; D might be TRBD2 (5 bases). Germline loops: CDR1 SGDLS, CDR2 YYNGEE. CDR3 size: 16 residues. The ends were cut back, 6 bases at V and 0 bases at J, with 15 bases in the middle.

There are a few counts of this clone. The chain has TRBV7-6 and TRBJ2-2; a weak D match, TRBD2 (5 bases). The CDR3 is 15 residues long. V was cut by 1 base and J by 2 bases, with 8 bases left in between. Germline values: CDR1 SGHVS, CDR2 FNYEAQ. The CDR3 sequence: CASSLGLFNTGELFF. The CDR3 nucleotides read TGTGCCAGCAGCTTAGGACTATTCAACACCGGGGAGCTGTTTTTT.

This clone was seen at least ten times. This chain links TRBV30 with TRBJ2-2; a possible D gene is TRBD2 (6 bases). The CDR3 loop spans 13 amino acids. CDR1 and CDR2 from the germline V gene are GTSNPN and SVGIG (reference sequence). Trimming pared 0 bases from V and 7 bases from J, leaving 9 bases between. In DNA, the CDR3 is TGTGCCTGGAGTGTACTCGGGGGCGGGGAGCTGTTTTTT. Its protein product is CAWSVLGGGELFF.

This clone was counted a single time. This CDR3 is CASSLGQGALGEQYF. CDR3 nucleotides: TGTGCCAGCAGCTTAGGACAGGGGGCTTTGGGCGAGCAGTACTTC. The chain links TRBV7-2 to TRBJ2-7, with TRBD1 matching 10 bases. The V segment lost 1 base and the J segment 6 bases; nucleotides outside the gene matches: 6. The CDR3 is made up of 15 amino acids. Germline CDR1 is SGHTA and CDR2 is FQGNSA.

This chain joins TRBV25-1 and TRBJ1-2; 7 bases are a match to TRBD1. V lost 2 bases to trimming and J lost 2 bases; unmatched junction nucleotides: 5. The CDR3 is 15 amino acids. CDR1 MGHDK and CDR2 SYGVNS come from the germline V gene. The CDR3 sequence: CASSEVGRGNYGYTF. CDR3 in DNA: TGTGCCAGCAGTGAAGTTGGCAGGGGGAACTATGGCTACACCTTC.

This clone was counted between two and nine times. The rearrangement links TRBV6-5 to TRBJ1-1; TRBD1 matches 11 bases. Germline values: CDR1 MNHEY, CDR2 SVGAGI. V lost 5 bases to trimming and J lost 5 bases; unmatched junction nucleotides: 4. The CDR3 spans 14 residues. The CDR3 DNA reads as TGTGCCAGCAGTAACCGGGACAGGGGGACTGAAGCTTTCTTT. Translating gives CASSNRDRGTEAFF.